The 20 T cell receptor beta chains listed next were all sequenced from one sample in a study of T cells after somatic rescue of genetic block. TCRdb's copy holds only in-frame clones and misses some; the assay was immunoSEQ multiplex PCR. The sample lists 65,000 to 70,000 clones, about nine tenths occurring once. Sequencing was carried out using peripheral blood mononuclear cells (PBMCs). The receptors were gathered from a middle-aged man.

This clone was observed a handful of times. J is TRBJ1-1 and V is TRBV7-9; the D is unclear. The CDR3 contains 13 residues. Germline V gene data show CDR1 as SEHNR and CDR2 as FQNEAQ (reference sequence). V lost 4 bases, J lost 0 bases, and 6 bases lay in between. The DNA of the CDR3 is TGTGCCAGCAGCTATGACTTGAACACTGAAGCTTTCTTT. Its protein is CASSYDLNTEAFF.

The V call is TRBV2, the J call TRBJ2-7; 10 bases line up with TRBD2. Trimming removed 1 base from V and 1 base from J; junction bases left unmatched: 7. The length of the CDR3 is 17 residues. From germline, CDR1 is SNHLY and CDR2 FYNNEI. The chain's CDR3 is CASSEGLAGDESYEQYF. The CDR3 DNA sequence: TGTGCCAGCAGTGAAGGGCTAGCGGGAGACGAGTCCTACGAGCAGTACTTC.

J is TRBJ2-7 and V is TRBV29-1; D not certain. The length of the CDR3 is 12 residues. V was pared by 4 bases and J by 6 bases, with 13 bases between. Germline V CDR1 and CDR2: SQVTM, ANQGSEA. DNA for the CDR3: TGCAGCGTTGTTGATAGAGGTGGCGAGCAGTACTTC. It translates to CSVVDRGGEQYF.

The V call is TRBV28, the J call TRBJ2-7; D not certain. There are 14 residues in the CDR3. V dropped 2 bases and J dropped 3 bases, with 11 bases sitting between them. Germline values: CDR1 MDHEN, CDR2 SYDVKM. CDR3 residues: CASSLDVDDYEQYF. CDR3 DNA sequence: TGTGCCAGCAGTTTAGATGTCGACGACTACGAGCAGTACTTC. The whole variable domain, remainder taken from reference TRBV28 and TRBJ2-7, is DVKVTQSSRYLVKRTGEKVFLECVQDMDHENMFWYRQDPGLGLRLIYFSYDVKMKEKGDIPEGYSVSREKKERFSLILESASTNQTSMYLCASSLDVDDYEQYFGPGTRLTVT.

This CDR3 reads CASSLRWGVEKLFF. For the CDR3, the DNA is TGTGCCAGCAGTTTACGATGGGGCGTTGAAAAACTGTTTTTT. The chain recombines TRBV28 with TRBJ1-4; maybe TRBD1 (5 bases). Germline assignment: CDR1 MDHEN and CDR2 SYDVKM. Trimming took 2 bases from V and 7 from J, leaving 11 bases between them. The CDR3 has 14 residues.

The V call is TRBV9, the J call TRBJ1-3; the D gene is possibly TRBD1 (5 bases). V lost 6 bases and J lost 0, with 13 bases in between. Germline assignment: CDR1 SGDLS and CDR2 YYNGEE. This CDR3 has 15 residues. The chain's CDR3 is CASTRDGFSGNTIYF. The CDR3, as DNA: TGTGCCAGCACCCGGGACGGCTTCTCTGGAAACACCATATATTTT.

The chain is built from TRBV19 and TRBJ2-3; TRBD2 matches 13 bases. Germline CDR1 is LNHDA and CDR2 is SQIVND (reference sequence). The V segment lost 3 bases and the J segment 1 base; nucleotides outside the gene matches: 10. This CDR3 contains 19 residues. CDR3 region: CASSIGGTSGAFGTDTQYF. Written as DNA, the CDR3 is TGTGCCAGTAGTATTGGCGGGACTAGCGGGGCTTTCGGCACAGATACGCAGTATTTT.

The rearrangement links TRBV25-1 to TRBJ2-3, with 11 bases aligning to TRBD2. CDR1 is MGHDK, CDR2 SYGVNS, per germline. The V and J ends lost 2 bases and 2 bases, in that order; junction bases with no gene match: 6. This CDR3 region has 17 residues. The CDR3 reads CASSEDLAGGTTDTQYF. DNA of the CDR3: TGTGCCAGCAGTGAAGATCTAGCGGGGGGAACCACAGATACGCAGTATTTT.

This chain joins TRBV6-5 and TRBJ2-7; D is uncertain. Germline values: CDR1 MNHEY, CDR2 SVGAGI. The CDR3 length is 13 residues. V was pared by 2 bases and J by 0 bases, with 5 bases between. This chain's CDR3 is CASSYTASYEQYF. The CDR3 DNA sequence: TGTGCCAGCAGTTACACAGCCTCCTACGAGCAGTACTTC.

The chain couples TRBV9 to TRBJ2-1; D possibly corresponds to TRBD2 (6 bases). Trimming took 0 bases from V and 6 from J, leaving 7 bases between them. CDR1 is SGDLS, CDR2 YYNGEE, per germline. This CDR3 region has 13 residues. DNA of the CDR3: TGTGCCAGCAGCGTAGGCGGGGCCAATGAGCAGTTCTTC. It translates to CASSVGGANEQFF. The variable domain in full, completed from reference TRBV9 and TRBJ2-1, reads DSGVTQTPKHLITATGQRVTLRCSPRSGDLSVYWYQQSLDQGLQFLIQYYNGEERAKGNILERFSAQQFPDLHSELNLSSLELGDSALYFCASSVGGANEQFFGPGTRLTVL.

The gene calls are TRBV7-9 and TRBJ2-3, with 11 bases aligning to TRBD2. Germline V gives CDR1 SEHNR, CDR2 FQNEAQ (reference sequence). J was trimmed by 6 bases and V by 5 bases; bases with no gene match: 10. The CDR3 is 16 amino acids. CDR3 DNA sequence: TGTGCCAGCAGCCTAGGGGTAGCGGGGGGGCTGGATACGCAGTATTTT. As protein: CASSLGVAGGLDTQYF.

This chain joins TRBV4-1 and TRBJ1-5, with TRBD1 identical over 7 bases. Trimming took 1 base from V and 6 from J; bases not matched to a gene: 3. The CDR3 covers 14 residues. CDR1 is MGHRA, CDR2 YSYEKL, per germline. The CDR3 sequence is CASSQVTGSQPQHF. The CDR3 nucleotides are TGCGCCAGCAGCCAAGTGACAGGGAGTCAGCCCCAGCATTTT.

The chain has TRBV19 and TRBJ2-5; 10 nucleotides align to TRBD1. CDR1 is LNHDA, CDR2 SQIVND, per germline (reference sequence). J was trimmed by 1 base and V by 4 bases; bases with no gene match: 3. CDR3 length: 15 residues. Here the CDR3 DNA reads TGTGCCAGTAGTACGGGACAGGGGTTCCAAGAGACCCAGTACTTC. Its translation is CASSTGQGFQETQYF.

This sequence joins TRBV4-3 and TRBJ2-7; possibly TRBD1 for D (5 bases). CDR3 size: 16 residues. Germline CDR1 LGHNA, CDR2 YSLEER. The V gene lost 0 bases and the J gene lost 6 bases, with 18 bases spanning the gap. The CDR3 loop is CASSQDLVGAESEQYF. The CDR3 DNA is TGCGCCAGCAGCCAAGATTTAGTTGGGGCGGAGTCCGAGCAGTACTTC.

The CDR3 loop reads CASSREGPVTGELFF. CDR3 coding DNA: TGTGCCAGCAGCCGGGAAGGCCCCGTAACCGGGGAGCTGTTTTTT. The chain recombines TRBV5-5 with TRBJ2-2, with D possibly TRBD2 on 5 matching bases. The CDR3 has 15 residues. V gave up 4 bases and J gave up 5 bases, with 15 bases separating them. Germline loops: CDR1 SGHKS, CDR2 YYEKEE (reference sequence).

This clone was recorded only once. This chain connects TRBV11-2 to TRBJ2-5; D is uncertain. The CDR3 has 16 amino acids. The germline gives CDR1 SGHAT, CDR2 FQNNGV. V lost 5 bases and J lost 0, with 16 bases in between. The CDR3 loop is CASSAFGSAYQETQYF. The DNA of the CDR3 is TGTGCCAGCAGCGCTTTTGGTTCCGCGTACCAAGAGACCCAGTACTTC.

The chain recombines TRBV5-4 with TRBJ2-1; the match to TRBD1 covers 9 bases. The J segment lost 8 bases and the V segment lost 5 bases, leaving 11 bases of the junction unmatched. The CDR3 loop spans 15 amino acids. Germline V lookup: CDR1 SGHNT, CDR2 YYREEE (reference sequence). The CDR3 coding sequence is TGTGCCAGCAGACCCGGGACAGGGACCGTGGATGAGCAGTTCTTC. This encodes CASRPGTGTVDEQFF.

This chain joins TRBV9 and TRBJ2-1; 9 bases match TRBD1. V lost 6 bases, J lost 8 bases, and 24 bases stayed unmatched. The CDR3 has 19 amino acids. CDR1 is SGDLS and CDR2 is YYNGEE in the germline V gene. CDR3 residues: CASTLGTGYQWGALDEQFF. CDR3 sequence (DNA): TGTGCCAGCACGTTGGGGACAGGGTATCAGTGGGGGGCTCTCGATGAGCAGTTCTTC.

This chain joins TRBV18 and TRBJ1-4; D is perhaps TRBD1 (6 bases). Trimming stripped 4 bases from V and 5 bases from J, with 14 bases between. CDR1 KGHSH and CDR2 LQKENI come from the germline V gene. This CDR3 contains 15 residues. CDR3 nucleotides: TGTGCCAGCTCACGAAGGGGGGAACCGAATGAAAAACTGTTTTTT. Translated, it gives CASSRRGEPNEKLFF.

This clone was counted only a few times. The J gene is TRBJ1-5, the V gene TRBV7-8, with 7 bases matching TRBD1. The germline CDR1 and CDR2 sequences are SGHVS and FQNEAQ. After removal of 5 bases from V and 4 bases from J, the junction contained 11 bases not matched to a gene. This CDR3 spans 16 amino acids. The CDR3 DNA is TGTGCCAGCAGCAACAGACAGGGTGTCAGTAATCAGCCCCAGCATTTT. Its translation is CASSNRQGVSNQPQHF.